Below, one TCR beta chain is given with its context. This clonotype was counted between two and nine times. No cognate antigen has been identified for it. It has no much larger one-base neighbor in the sample; base qualities were not kept. V is clipped by 1 base and J by 0 bases, and the sequence between their germline boundaries is 11 bases long. From the germline V gene, CDR1 is SGHDT and CDR2 is YYEEEE. The CDR3 numbers 15 residues from cysteine through phenylalanine. Kept here is only the CDR3 DNA, which spans 45 bases and is read in frame from base 1. The data derive from a study of T-cell reconstitution after alpha-beta-depleted transplantation in children (dated by TCRdb to about 2016). As for the study more broadly: Using TCR repertoire profiling, the study quantitatively followed how T-cell immune reconstitution unfolded in children after TCRalphabeta/CD19-depleted allogeneic hematopoietic cell transplantation. Overall study outcomes, separate from this receptor: About two months after transplant, the apparently early recovery of alphabetaT-cell counts reportedly depended on just several hundred clones that had expanded rapidly and came from non-depleted graft cells. In some patients, high TCRbeta diversity at day 60 was attributed to recipient T cells and intrathymic progenitors that had survived conditioning. Over subsequent months, a decline in hyperexpanded clone frequencies was noted, and after one year, T-cell counts and TCRbeta diversity were mostly ascribed to newly produced T cells.

Library prep was done by PCR. The sample was run on an Illumina HiSeq 2500. To normalize quantification of the TCRbeta repertoire, the TCR libraries were built with molecular barcoding that relied on unique molecular identifiers. TCRdb handled the public reads itself, with Q25 trimming in fastp and clone calling in MiXCR, and kept productive beta chains. Every distinct CDR3 protein forms one entry, paired with its most common genes and DNA. The sample records hundreds of thousands of distinct CDR3 sequences, about an eighth of which are singletons. The ten largest clones take up 0.79% of the sample. Reading the label with the study, this specimen's treatment or condition is: allogeneic hematopoietic cell transplantation with graft depleted of TCRalphabeta T cells and CD19 B cells. TCRalphabeta/CD19-depleted allogeneic hematopoietic cell grafts were given to the transplant recipients, all of whom were children.

This material consisted of PBMCs, taken before TCRalphabeta/CD19-depleted stem cell transplant. The rearranged chain carries TRBV5-6 and TRBJ2-7, with no D gene named confidently. This clonotype originated in a girl aged 2 to 9 with congenital amegakaryocytic thrombocytopenia, due to receive a stem cell transplant. The CDR3 loop reads CASSLTLRSSYEQYF. The nucleotide sequence is given as TGTGCCAGCAGCTTGACACTTCGAAGCTCCTACGAGCAGTACTTC.